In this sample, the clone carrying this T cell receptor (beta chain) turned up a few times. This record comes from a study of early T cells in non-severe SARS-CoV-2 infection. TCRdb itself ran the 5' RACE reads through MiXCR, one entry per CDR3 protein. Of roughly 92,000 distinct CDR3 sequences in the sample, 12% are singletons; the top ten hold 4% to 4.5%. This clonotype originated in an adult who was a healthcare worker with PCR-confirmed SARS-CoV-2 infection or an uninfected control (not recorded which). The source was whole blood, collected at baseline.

The CDR3 loop is CASTFASPREKLFF. The DNA for the CDR3 is TGTGCCAGCACCTTCGCGAGCCCCAGGGAAAAACTGTTTTTT. The chain links TRBV5-8 to TRBJ1-4; D ambiguous. Germline values: CDR1 SGHTS, CDR2 YDEGEE. Between the trimmed V and J ends, which lost 6 bases and 8 bases, there was a span of 17 bases. The CDR3 length is 14 residues.